This T cell receptor beta chain is from a study of CD8 T cells in Susac syndrome. Negative isolation yielded the CD8+ and CD4+ T cells, while FACS enriched the TEMRA cells. cDNA came from about 0.46 to 1 ug RNA primed by random hexamers. Multiplex PCR with immunoSEQ amplified the TCR beta CDR3 across 54 Vbeta and 13 Jbeta. MiXCR, applied by TCRdb to the immunoSEQ multiplex PCR reads, yields one record per CDR3 protein. The sample holds fewer than 150,000 distinct CDR3 sequences, 94% seen once. The germline V and J ends were trimmed by 0 bases and 5 bases, with 6 bases remaining between them. Germline V gene data show CDR1 as SGHRS and CDR2 as YFSETQ. The CDR3 sequence is 12 residues long.

This receptor was identified in a human donor in good health. J is TRBJ2-7 and V is TRBV5-1, with D hard to call. Sequenced input: CD8+ T cells from PBMCs. The CDR3 DNA is TGCGCCAGCAGCTTGGCCGGTCACGAGCAGTACTTC. Residues: CASSLAGHEQYF. Combining the CDR3 with reference TRBV5-1 and TRBJ2-7 gives the whole variable domain KAGVTQTPRYLIKTRGQQVTLSCSPISGHRSVSWYQQTPGQGLQFLFEYFSETQRNKGNFPGRFSGRQFSNSRSEMNVSTLELGDSALYLCASSLAGHEQYFGPGTRLTVT.